This T cell receptor (beta chain) comes out of a study of spatial heterogeneity in lung cancer. MiXCR was run by TCRdb on the 5' RACE reads, yielding one entry per CDR3 protein. The sample lists about 75,000 distinct CDR3 sequences; 13% were seen once. This sample's time point: sample taken at primary tumor resection. Without sorting, whole RNA was sequenced from tumor, nontumor lung or frozen PBMC. Donation came from roughly 72 patients with untreated early-stage non-small cell lung cancer. With 6 bases clipped from V and 0 bases from J, the junction kept 13 bases outside the gene matches. This CDR3 comprises 17 residues.

The receptor was isolated from a male donor with early-stage non-small cell lung cancer. The specimen was PBMCs, collected at surgery. The V call is TRBV12-3 or TRBV12-4, the J call TRBJ1-1, with 7 bases matching TRBD1. CDR3 coding DNA: TGTGCCAGCAGGCCAATCCGAGCAGGGGGACTGAACACTGAAGCTTTCTTT. It codes for CASRPIRAGGLNTEAFF.